One T cell receptor beta chain is described in this entry. The antigen is not known. The V end was cut by 2 bases, the J end by 0 bases, with 13 bases between. There are 16 residues in the CDR3. Germline values: CDR1 MNHEY, CDR2 SVGAGI. The repertoire was sequenced with immunoSEQ multiplex PCR; TCRdb's copy has only in-frame clones and lacks some. Altogether some 33,000 clones are present, roughly 88% being singletons, with the ten largest covering approximately 6.5%. This specimen comes from a study of lymphopenia after photon versus proton radiotherapy. Study-level results: Proton therapy kept repertoires fairly stable, unlike photons, which gained effector/memory cells. Only patients who died were analyzed for survival; proton advantage is unproven. Post-nadir diversity loss with photons came from oligoclonal expansion, particularly CD8+ Temra cells.

The chain recombines TRBV6-5 with TRBJ1-1; the D gene is possibly TRBD1 (5 bases). Sample: peripheral blood, taken from a patient treated with photon-based radiotherapy. The receptor comes from a woman between 50 and 59 years old with pancreatic cancer. This CDR3 is CASSYGQGLVNTEAFF. The CDR3 nucleotides are TGTGCCAGCAGTTACGGGCAGGGCCTCGTGAACACTGAAGCTTTCTTT.